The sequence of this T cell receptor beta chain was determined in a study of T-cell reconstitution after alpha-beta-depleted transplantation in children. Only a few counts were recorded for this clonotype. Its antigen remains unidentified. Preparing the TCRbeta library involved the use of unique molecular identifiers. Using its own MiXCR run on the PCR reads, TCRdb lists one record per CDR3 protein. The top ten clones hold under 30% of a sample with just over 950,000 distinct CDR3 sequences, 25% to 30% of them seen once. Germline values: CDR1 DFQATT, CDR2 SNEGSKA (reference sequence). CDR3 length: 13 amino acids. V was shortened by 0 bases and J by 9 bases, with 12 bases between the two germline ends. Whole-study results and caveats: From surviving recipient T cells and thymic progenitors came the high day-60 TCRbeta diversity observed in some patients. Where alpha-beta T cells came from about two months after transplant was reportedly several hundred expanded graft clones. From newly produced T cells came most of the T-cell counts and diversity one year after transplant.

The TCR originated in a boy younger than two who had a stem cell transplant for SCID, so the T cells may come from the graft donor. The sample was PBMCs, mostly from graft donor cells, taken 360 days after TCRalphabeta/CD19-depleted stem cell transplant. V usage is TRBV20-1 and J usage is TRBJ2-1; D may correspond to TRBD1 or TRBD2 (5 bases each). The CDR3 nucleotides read TGCAGTGCTAGAGATCAGAGGGGAAGTGAGCAGTTCTTC. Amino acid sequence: CSARDQRGSEQFF.